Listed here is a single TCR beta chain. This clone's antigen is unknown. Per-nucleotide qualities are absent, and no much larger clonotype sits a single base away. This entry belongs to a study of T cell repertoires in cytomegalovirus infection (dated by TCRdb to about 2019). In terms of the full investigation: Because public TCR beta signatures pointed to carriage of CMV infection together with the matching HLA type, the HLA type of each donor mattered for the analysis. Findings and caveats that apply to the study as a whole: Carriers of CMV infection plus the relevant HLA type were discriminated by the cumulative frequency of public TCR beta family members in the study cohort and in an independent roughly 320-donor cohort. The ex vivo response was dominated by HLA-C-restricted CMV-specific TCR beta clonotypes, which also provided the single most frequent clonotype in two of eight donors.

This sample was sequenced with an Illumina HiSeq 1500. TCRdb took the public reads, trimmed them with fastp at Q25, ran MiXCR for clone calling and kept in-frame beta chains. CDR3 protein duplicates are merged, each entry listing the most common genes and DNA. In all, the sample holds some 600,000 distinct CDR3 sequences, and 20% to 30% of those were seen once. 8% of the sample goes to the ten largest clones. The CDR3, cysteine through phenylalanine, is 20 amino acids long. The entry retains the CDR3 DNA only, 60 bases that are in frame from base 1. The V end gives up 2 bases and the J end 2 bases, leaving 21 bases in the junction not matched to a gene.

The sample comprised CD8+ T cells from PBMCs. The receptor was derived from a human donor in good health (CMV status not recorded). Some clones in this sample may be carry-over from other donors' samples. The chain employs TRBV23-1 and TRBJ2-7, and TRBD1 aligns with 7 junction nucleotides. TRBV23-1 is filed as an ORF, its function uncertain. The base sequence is TGCGCCAGCAGTCAACCGGGACAGTTCCTAGAAGTCCCCTCTACCTACGAGCAGTACTTC. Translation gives CASSQPGQFLEVPSTYEQYF.